The sequence of this T cell receptor beta chain was determined in a study of shared clonotypes between healthy human individuals. The CDR3 has 14 amino acids. Trimming cost V 3 bases and J 7 bases; bases outside gene matches: 8. Germline V gene lookup returns CDR1 SGHAT and CDR2 FQNNGV. TCRdb's table, derived via immunoSEQ multiplex PCR, lists solely in-frame clones and lacks some. The table lists more than 400,000 clones, approximately 80% of them singletons. Extraction of genomic DNA in unsorted samples used approximately 96 million PBMCs. The chain links TRBV11-2 to TRBJ2-7, with TRBD1 matching 8 bases. The sequence was collected from a woman in her forties in good health. Some clones in this sample may be carry-over from other donors' samples. Material for sequencing was PBMCs. The CDR3 DNA is TGTGCCAGCAGCTTCGAGACAGGGGTGGGTGAGCAGTACTTC. Protein: CASSFETGVGEQYF.